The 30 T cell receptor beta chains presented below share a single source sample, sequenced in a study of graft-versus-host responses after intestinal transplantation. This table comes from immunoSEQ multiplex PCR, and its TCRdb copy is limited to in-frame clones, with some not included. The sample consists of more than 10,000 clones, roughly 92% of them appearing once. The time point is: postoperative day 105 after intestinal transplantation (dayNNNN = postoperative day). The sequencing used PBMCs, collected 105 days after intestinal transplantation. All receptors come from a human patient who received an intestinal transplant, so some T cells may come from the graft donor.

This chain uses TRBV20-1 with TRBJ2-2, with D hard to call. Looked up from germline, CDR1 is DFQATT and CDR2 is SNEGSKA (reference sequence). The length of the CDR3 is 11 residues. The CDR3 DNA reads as TGCAGCGTAGAAAACACCGGGGAGCTGTTTTTT. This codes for CSVENTGELFF.

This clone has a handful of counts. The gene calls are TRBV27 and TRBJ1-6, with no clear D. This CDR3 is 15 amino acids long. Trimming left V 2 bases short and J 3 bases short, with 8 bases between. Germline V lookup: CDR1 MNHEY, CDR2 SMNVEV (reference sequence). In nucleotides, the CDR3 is TGTGCCAGCAGTTTAGGAGGGTTCTATAATTCACCCCTCCACTTT. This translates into CASSLGGFYNSPLHF.

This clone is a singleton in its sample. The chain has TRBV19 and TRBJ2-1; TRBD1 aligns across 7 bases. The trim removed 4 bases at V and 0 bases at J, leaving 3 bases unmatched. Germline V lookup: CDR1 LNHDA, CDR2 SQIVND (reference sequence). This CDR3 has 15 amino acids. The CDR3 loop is CASSTRTGSYNEQFF. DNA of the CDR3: TGTGCCAGTAGTACTAGGACAGGCTCCTACAATGAGCAGTTCTTC.

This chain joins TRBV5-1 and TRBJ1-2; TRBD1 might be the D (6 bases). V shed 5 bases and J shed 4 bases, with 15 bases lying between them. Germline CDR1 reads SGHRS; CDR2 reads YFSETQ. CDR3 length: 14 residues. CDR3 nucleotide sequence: TGCGCCAGCAGTCTCGAGGGGGAGGGCTATGGCTACACCTTC. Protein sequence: CASSLEGEGYGYTF.

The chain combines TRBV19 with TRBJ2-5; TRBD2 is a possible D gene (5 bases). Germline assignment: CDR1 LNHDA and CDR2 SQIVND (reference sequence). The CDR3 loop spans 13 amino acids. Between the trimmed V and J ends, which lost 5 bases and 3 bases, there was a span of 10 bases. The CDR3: CASSSVLEETQYF. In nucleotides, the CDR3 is TGTGCCAGTAGTTCCGTACTAGAAGAGACCCAGTACTTC. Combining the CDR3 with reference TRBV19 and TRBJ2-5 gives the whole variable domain DGGITQSPKYLFRKEGQNVTLSCEQNLNHDAMYWYRQDPGQGLRLIYYSQIVNDFQKGDIAEGYSVSREKKESFPLTVTSAQKNPTAFYLCASSSVLEETQYFGPGTRLLVL.

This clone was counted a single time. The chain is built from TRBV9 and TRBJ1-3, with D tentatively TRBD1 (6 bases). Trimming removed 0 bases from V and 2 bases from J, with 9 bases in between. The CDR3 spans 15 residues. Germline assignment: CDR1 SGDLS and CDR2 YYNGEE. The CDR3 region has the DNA TGTGCCAGCAGCGTAGGGGACACTACTGGAAACACCATATATTTT. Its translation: CASSVGDTTGNTIYF.

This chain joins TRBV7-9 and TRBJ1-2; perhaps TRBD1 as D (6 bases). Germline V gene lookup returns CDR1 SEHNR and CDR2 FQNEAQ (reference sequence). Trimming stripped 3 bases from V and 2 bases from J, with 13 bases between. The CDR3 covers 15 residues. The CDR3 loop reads CASSFPGGPNYGYTF. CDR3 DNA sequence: TGTGCCAGCAGCTTCCCGGGGGGGCCGAACTATGGCTACACCTTC.

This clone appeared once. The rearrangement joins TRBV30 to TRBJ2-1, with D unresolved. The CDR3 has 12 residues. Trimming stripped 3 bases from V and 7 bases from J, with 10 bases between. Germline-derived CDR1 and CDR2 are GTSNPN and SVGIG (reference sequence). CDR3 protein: CAWSQTSNEQFF. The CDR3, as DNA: TGTGCCTGGAGCCAAACCTCAAATGAGCAGTTCTTC. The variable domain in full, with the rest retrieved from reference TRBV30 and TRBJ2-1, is SQTIHQWPATLVQPVGSPLSLECTVEGTSNPNLYWYRQAAGRGLQLLFYSVGIGQISSEVPQNLSASRPQDRQFILSSKKLLLSDSGFYLCAWSQTSNEQFFGPGTRLTVL.

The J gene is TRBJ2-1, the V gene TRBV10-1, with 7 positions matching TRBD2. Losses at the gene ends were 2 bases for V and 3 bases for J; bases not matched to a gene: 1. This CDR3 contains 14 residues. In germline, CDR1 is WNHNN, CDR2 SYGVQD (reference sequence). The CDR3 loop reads CASSEGLDYNEQFF. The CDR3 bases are TGCGCCAGCAGTGAGGGACTAGACTACAATGAGCAGTTCTTC.

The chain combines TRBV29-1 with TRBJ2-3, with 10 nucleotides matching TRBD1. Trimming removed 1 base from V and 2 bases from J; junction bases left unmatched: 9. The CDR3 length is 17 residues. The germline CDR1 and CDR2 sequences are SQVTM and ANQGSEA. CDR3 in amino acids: CSVEGDPGQGYTDTQYF. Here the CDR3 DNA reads TGCAGCGTTGAAGGGGATCCGGGACAGGGGTACACAGATACGCAGTATTTT.

CDR3: CASAGPGANPGNTIYF. DNA for the CDR3: TGTGCCAGCGCTGGCCCAGGGGCCAACCCTGGAAACACCATATATTTT. The chain has TRBV5-6 and TRBJ1-3; possible D gene TRBD1, 6 bases. V was trimmed by 7 bases and J by 2 bases, leaving 19 bases between them. In germline, CDR1 is SGHDT, CDR2 YYEEEE. CDR3 length: 16 amino acids.

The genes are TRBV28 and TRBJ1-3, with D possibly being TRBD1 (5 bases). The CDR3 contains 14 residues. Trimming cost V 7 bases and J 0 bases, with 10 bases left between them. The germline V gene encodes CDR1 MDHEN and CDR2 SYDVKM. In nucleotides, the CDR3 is TGTGCCAGCAAGGCAGGGAGCTCTGGAAACACCATATATTTT. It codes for CASKAGSSGNTIYF. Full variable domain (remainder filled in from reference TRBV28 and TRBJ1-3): DVKVTQSSRYLVKRTGEKVFLECVQDMDHENMFWYRQDPGLGLRLIYFSYDVKMKEKGDIPEGYSVSREKKERFSLILESASTNQTSMYLCASKAGSSGNTIYFGEGSWLTVV.

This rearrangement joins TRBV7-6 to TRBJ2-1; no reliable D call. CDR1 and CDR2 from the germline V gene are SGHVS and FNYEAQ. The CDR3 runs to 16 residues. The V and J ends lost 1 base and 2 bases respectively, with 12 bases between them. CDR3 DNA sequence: TGTGCCAGCAGCTTAGGTCAGGCAGGAGCCTACAATGAGCAGTTCTTC. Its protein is CASSLGQAGAYNEQFF.

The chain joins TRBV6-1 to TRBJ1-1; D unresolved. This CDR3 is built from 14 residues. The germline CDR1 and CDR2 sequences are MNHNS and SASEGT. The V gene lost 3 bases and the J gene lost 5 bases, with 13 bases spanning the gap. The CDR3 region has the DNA TGTGCCAGCAGTGAGAGGTGGGTTGAGACTGAAGCTTTCTTT. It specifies CASSERWVETEAFF.

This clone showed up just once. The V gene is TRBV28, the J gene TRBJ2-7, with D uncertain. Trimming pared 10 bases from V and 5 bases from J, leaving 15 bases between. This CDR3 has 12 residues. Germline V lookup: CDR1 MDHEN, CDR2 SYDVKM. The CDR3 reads CANSFRMHEQYF. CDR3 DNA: TGTGCCAACAGCTTCCGGATGCACGAGCAGTACTTC.

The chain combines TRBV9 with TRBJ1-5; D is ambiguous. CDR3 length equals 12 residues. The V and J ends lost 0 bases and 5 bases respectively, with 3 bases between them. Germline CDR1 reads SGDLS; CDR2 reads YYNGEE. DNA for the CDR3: TGTGCCAGCAGCGTAGGGGATCAGCCCCAGCATTTT. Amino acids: CASSVGDQPQHF.

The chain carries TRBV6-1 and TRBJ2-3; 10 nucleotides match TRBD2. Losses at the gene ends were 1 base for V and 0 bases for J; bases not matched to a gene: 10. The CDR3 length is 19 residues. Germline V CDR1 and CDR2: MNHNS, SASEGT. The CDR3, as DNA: TGTGCCAGCAGTGAAGACCCCCCCCTAGCGGGGGTCAGCACAGATACGCAGTATTTT. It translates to CASSEDPPLAGVSTDTQYF.

As DNA, the CDR3 is TGTGCCAGCATCCCCGAGGACGGACAAGAGACCCAGTACTTC. It translates to CASIPEDGQETQYF. The rearrangement joins TRBV7-6 to TRBJ2-5, with D unresolved. V dropped 7 bases and J dropped 2 bases, with 14 bases sitting between them. This CDR3 has 14 residues. Per the germline V gene, CDR1 is SGHVS and CDR2 is FNYEAQ.

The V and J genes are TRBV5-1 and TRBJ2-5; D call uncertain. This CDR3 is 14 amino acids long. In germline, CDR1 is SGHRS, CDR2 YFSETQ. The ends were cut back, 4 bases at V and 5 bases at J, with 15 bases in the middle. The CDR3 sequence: CASSPWAGGETQYF. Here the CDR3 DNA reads TGCGCCAGCAGCCCCTGGGCCGGTGGGGAGACCCAGTACTTC. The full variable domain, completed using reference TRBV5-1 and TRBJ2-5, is KAGVTQTPRYLIKTRGQQVTLSCSPISGHRSVSWYQQTPGQGLQFLFEYFSETQRNKGNFPGRFSGRQFSNSRSEMNVSTLELGDSALYLCASSPWAGGETQYFGPGTRLLVL.

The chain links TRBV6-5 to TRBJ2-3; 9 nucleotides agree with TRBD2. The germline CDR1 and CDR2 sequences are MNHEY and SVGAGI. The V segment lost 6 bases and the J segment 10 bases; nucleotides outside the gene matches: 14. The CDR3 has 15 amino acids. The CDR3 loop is CASRNLAGSSRAQYF. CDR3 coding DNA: TGTGCCAGCAGAAACCTAGCGGGGTCCTCGCGGGCGCAGTATTTT.

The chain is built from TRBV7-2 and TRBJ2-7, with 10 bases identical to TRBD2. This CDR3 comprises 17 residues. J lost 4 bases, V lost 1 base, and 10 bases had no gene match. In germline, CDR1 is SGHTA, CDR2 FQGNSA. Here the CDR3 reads CASSLDRLAGSGYEQYF. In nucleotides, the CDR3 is TGTGCCAGCAGCTTAGACCGACTAGCGGGTTCGGGGTACGAGCAGTACTTC. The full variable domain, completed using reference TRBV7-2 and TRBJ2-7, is GAGVSQSPSNKVTEKGKDVELRCDPISGHTALYWYRQSLGQGLEFLIYFQGNSAPDKSGLPSDRFSAERTGGSVSTLTIQRTQQEDSAVYLCASSLDRLAGSGYEQYFGPGTRLTVT.

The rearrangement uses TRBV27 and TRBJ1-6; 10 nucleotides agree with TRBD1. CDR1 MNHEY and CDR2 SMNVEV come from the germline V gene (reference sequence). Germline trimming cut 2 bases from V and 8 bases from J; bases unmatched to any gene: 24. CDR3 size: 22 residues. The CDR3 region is CASSLRARTGGLVRQSDSPLHF. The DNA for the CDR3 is TGTGCCAGCAGTTTAAGGGCCAGGACAGGGGGACTAGTAAGGCAATCGGATTCACCCCTCCACTTT.

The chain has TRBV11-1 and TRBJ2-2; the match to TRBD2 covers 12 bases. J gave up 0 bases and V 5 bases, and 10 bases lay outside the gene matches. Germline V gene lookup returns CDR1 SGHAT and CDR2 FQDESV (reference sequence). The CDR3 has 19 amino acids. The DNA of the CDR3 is TGTGCCAGCAGCGGGGAACTAGCGGGAGGTTCGGCGAACACCGGGGAGCTGTTTTTT. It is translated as CASSGELAGGSANTGELFF.

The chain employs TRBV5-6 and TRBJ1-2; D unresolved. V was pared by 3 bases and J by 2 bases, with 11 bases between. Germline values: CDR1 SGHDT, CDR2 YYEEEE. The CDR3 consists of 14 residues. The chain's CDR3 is CASSSEGVNYGYTF. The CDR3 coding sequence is TGTGCCAGCAGCTCTGAGGGAGTGAACTATGGCTACACCTTC.

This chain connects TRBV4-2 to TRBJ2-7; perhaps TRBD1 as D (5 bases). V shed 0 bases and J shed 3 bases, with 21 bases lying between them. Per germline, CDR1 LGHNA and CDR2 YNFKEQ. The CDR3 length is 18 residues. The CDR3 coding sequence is TGTGCCAGCAGCCAAGAGGACCCATCAACGACAGAATTCTACGAGCAGTACTTC. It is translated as CASSQEDPSTTEFYEQYF.

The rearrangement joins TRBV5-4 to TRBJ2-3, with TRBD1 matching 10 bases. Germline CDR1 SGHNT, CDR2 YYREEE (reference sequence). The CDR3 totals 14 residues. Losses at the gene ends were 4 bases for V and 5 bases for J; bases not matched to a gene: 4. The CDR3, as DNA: TGTGCCAGCAGCGCGGACAGGGGGGGAGATACGCAGTATTTT. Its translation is CASSADRGGDTQYF. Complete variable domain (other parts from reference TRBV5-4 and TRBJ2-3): ETGVTQSPTHLIKTRGQQVTLRCSSQSGHNTVSWYQQALGQGPQFIFQYYREEENGRGNFPPRFSGLQFPNYSSELNVNALELDDSALYLCASSADRGGDTQYFGPGTRLTVL.

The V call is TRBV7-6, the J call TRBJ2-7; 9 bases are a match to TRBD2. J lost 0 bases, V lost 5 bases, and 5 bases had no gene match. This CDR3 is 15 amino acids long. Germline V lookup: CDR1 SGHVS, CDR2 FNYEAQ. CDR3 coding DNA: TGTGCCAGCAGCCGTAGCGGGGGACACTCCTACGAGCAGTACTTC. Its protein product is CASSRSGGHSYEQYF.

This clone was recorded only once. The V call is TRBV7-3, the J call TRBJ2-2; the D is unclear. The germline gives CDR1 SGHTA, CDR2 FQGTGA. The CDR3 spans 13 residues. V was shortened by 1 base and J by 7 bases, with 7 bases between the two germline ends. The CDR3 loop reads CASSLNPNGELFF. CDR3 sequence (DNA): TGTGCCAGCAGCTTAAACCCAAACGGGGAGCTGTTTTTT.

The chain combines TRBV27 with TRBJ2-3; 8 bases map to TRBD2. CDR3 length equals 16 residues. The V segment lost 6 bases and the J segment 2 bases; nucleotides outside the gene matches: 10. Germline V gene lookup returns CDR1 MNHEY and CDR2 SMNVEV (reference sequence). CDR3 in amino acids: CASSPSLAGFTDTQYF. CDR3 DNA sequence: TGTGCCAGCAGCCCCTCCCTAGCGGGTTTCACAGATACGCAGTATTTT.

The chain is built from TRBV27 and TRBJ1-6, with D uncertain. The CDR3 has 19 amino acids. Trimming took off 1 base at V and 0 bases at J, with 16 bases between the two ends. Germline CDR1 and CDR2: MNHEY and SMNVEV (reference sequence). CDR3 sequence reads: CASSLLSPSLSSYNSPLHF. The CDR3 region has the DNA TGTGCCAGCAGTTTATTGTCTCCCTCCCTGAGCTCCTATAATTCACCCCTCCACTTT.